The 27 T cell receptor beta chains below were found in one sample sequenced in a study of blood T cell repertoires in COVID-19. Profiling relied on immunoSEQ multiplex PCR, and the TCRdb table lists in-frame clones only, not all of them. The profile covers 210,000 or so clones, with under 90% appearing a single time and 1.5% to 2% taken by the ten largest. The sequenced sample was PBMCs or T cells enriched from blood (not recorded which). Every receptor here comes from a man in his 60s who had recovered from COVID-19.

This chain links TRBV6-6 with TRBJ1-5, with D hard to call. Trimming stripped 6 bases from V and 5 bases from J, with 14 bases between. This CDR3 region has 14 residues. CDR1 and CDR2 (germline): MNHNY, SVGAGI (reference sequence). CDR3 sequence: CASRPTALYQPQHF. Written as DNA, the CDR3 is TGTGCCAGCAGACCAACTGCGCTCTATCAGCCCCAGCATTTT.

J is TRBJ2-1 and V is TRBV10-3; 8 nucleotides agree with TRBD1. J gave up 8 bases and V 3 bases, and 3 bases lay outside the gene matches. The CDR3 sequence is 13 residues long. CDR1 is ENHRY and CDR2 is SYGVKD in the germline V gene. The CDR3 sequence is CAISDRGRDEQFF. CDR3 nucleotide sequence: TGTGCCATCAGTGACAGGGGGCGTGATGAGCAGTTCTTC.

V gene TRBV12-3 or TRBV12-4 combines with J gene TRBJ2-7, with a weak D call TRBD1 (6 bases). This CDR3 region has 13 residues. Trimming cost V 6 bases and J 7 bases, with 16 bases left between them. CDR3 loop: CASSPDSEGEQYF. The CDR3, as DNA: TGTGCCAGCAGCCCGGACAGCGAGGGTGAGCAGTACTTC.

The chain has TRBV4-2 and TRBJ1-2, with TRBD1 matching over 7 bases. CDR3 size: 15 residues. Germline V gene data show CDR1 as LGHNA and CDR2 as YNFKEQ. Trimming took 0 bases from V and 4 from J; bases not matched to a gene: 5. CDR3 sequence (DNA): TGTGCCAGCAGCCAAGACGACAGGACAGGCTATGGCTACACCTTC. It yields the protein CASSQDDRTGYGYTF.

The chain uses TRBV27 and TRBJ1-6, with D unclear. The CDR3 sequence is 13 residues long. The V and J ends lost 0 bases and 7 bases respectively, with 4 bases between them. Germline V gives CDR1 MNHEY, CDR2 SMNVEV (reference sequence). CDR3 sequence (DNA): TGTGCCAGCAGTTTATCTGGCAATTCACCCCTCCACTTT. Its translation is CASSLSGNSPLHF.

The chain employs TRBV5-6 and TRBJ1-2; D may be TRBD1 (5 bases). The CDR3 sequence is 13 residues long. The germline CDR1 and CDR2 sequences are SGHDT and YYEEEE. V was clipped by 2 bases and J by 5 bases, with 10 bases between them. CDR3 in DNA: TGTGCCAGCAGCTTAGGGGTTTCGTATGGCTACACCTTC. Protein: CASSLGVSYGYTF.

The CDR3 sequence is CASSFLPWTGANYGYTF. The CDR3 DNA reads as TGTGCCAGCAGCTTTCTACCGTGGACAGGGGCTAACTATGGCTACACCTTC. The rearrangement links TRBV7-2 to TRBJ1-2; 9 nucleotides match TRBD1. This CDR3 comprises 17 residues. CDR1 and CDR2 (germline): SGHTA, FQGNSA. J gave up 0 bases and V 3 bases, and 8 bases lay outside the gene matches.

The V and J genes are TRBV19 and TRBJ2-3; possible D gene TRBD2, 6 bases. CDR3 length: 14 amino acids. V lost 10 bases and J 1 base, leaving 15 bases between the germline ends. Germline CDR1 reads LNHDA; CDR2 reads SQIVND (reference sequence). The CDR3 loop reads CATESGVGTDTQYF. The CDR3 bases are TGTGCCACTGAATCGGGGGTCGGCACAGATACGCAGTATTTT. Looking up the rest from reference TRBV19 and TRBJ2-3 gives the full variable domain: DGGITQSPKYLFRKEGQNVTLSCEQNLNHDAMYWYRQDPGQGLRLIYYSQIVNDFQKGDIAEGYSVSREKKESFPLTVTSAQKNPTAFYLCATESGVGTDTQYFGPGTRLTVL.

The rearrangement joins TRBV3-1 (or the pseudogene TRBV3-2) to TRBJ2-7; maybe TRBD2 (5 bases). V was pared by 4 bases and J by 4 bases, with 20 bases between. The CDR3 totals 16 residues. Germline CDR1 LGHDT, CDR2 YNNKEL (reference sequence). CDR3 bases: TGTGCCAGCAGCCCCATGAGGACTGGGGTTTGGTACGAGCAGTACTTC. Protein: CASSPMRTGVWYEQYF.

Notes on this clone: An end of the junction differs from the germline gene, which may be a read error. The rearrangement joins TRBV20-1 to TRBJ1-3, with D possibly matching TRBD1 (6 bases). CDR1 is DFQATT and CDR2 is SNEGSKA in the germline V gene (reference sequence). This CDR3 spans 11 amino acids. The CDR3 region is CSALIRDTLDF. The CDR3 nucleotides are TGCAGTGCTTTAATCCGGGACACTTTGGATTTT.

The chain recombines TRBV20-1 with TRBJ1-6; tentatively, D is TRBD1 (6 bases). The ends were cut back, 3 bases at V and 9 bases at J, with 15 bases in the middle. The CDR3 has 14 amino acids. Germline V gene data show CDR1 as DFQATT and CDR2 as SNEGSKA (reference sequence). In nucleotides, the CDR3 is TGCAGTGCTAGTACCCCGCTAGGGGGTTCACCCCTCCACTTT. It is translated as CSASTPLGGSPLHF.

This chain links TRBV20-1 with TRBJ1-2, with D possibly matching TRBD1 (5 bases). The V end lost 5 bases, the J end lost 4 bases, and 8 bases lay between the germline ends. Germline assignment: CDR1 DFQATT and CDR2 SNEGSKA (reference sequence). This CDR3 has 11 residues. CDR3 sequence (DNA): TGCAGTGCTGGCGGGACCTATGGCTACACCTTC. Encoded protein: CSAGGTYGYTF.

The rearrangement joins TRBV7-8 to TRBJ1-4; D might be TRBD1 (6 bases). Trimming left V 5 bases short and J 4 bases short, with 14 bases between. The CDR3 runs 15 residues. Germline CDR1 and CDR2: SGHVS and FQNEAQ. This CDR3 reads CASSNQGQYNEKLFF. CDR3 DNA sequence: TGTGCCAGCAGCAACCAAGGACAGTATAATGAAAAACTGTTTTTT.

J is TRBJ1-1 and V is TRBV2; D not resolved. V was cut by 2 bases and J by 11 bases, with 9 bases left in between. The CDR3 is 11 amino acids. CDR1 is SNHLY and CDR2 is FYNNEI in the germline V gene. The CDR3 coding sequence is TGTGCCAGCAGTGAACAAGTTGAGGCTTTCTTT. Protein: CASSEQVEAFF.

The rearrangement uses TRBV9 and TRBJ1-1; possible D gene TRBD1, 6 bases. Between the trimmed V and J ends, which lost 4 bases and 5 bases, there was a span of 12 bases. This CDR3 has 13 residues. Germline V lookup: CDR1 SGDLS, CDR2 YYNGEE. As DNA, the CDR3 is TGTGCCAGCAGCCAGGGGACGGGGACTGAAGCTTTCTTT. Its translation is CASSQGTGTEAFF.

The CDR3 is CASSPQVEAFF. CDR3 sequence (DNA): TGTGCCAGCAGCCCCCAAGTGGAGGCTTTCTTT. This sequence joins TRBV7-9 and TRBJ1-1; D not resolved. V dropped 5 bases and J dropped 11 bases, with 12 bases sitting between them. The germline V gene has CDR1 SEHNR and CDR2 FQNEAQ (reference sequence). The CDR3 is made up of 11 amino acids. The full variable domain, with the rest looked up from reference TRBV7-9 and TRBJ1-1, is DTGVSQNPRHKITKRGQNVTFRCDPISEHNRLYWYRQTLGQGPEFLTYFQNEAQLEKSRLLSDRFSAERPKGSFSTLEIQRTEQGDSAMYLCASSPQVEAFFGQGTRLTVV.

The chain couples TRBV24-1 to TRBJ1-6; D is unclear. This CDR3 has 15 residues. V lost 6 bases to trimming and J lost 5 bases, with 13 bases between them. Germline CDR1 reads KGHDR; CDR2 reads SFDVKD. The CDR3 DNA reads TGTGCCACCAGTCTGGAGCCCCATGATAATTCACCCCTCCACTTT. Translation: CATSLEPHDNSPLHF.

The chain recombines TRBV4-3 with TRBJ1-2; D is perhaps TRBD1 (5 bases). The V gene lost 0 bases and the J gene lost 6 bases, with 14 bases spanning the gap. Germline V lookup: CDR1 LGHNA, CDR2 YSLEER. This CDR3 contains 15 residues. CDR3 sequence reads: CASSQESGGADGYTF. The CDR3 DNA follows: TGCGCCAGCAGCCAAGAATCTGGAGGGGCGGATGGCTACACCTTC.

The CDR3 DNA sequence: TGCAGTGCTAGTCGACTAGCGGGGGGGCTAAGGGATGAGCAGTTCTTC. Translating it yields CSASRLAGGLRDEQFF. The chain combines TRBV20-1 with TRBJ2-1, with TRBD2 matching 14 bases. J was trimmed by 8 bases and V by 3 bases; bases with no gene match: 9. Germline CDR1 reads DFQATT; CDR2 reads SNEGSKA (reference sequence). The CDR3 sequence is 16 residues long.

This clone was recorded once. A read error may produce the germline difference seen at one junction end. The genes are TRBV7-7 and TRBJ2-6, with TRBD1 identical over 7 bases. CDR3 length equals 19 residues. CDR1 SSHAT and CDR2 FNYEAQ come from the germline V gene (reference sequence). CDR3 sequence reads: CASSLAVDRVASGANVLTF. CDR3 coding DNA: TGTGCTAGCAGCTTAGCAGTCGACAGGGTAGCGTCTGGGGCCAACGTCCTGACTTTC. The full variable domain, rest sourced from reference TRBV7-7 and TRBJ2-6, is GAGVSQSPRYKVTKRGQDVTLRCDPISSHATLYWYQQALGQGPEFLTYFNYEAQPDKSGLPSDRFSAERPEGSISTLTIQRTEQRDSAMYRCASSLAVDRVASGANVLTFGAGSRLTVL.

CDR3 loop: CASSISVSGANVLTF. The CDR3 DNA sequence: TGTGCCAGTAGTATCTCGGTCTCTGGGGCCAACGTCCTGACTTTC. The chain is built from TRBV19 and TRBJ2-6; D not resolved. This CDR3 comprises 15 residues. Germline V gives CDR1 LNHDA, CDR2 SQIVND (reference sequence). Deletions cut 3 bases from V and 0 bases from J, with 6 bases between. Full variable domain (outside the CDR3, taken from reference TRBV19 and TRBJ2-6): DGGITQSPKYLFRKEGQNVTLSCEQNLNHDAMYWYRQDPGQGLRLIYYSQIVNDFQKGDIAEGYSVSREKKESFPLTVTSAQKNPTAFYLCASSISVSGANVLTFGAGSRLTVL.

The sample holds one count of this clone. The chain is built from TRBV29-1 and TRBJ2-3; 14 nucleotides agree with TRBD2. Per germline, CDR1 SQVTM and CDR2 ANQGSEA. The CDR3 is 16 amino acids. J gave up 2 bases and V 5 bases, and 6 bases lay outside the gene matches. CDR3 coding DNA: TGCAGCGTTCCCGGGACTAGCGGGGGATACACAGATACGCAGTATTTT. Protein product: CSVPGTSGGYTDTQYF.

This clone showed up just once. As DNA, the CDR3 is TGCGCCAGCAGCTTGGGTAGTGACAGGGCCGGGGAGCTGTTTTTT. Its protein product is CASSLGSDRAGELFF. The chain is built from TRBV5-1 and TRBJ2-2, with TRBD1 matching 7 bases. This CDR3 spans 15 amino acids. The germline V gene encodes CDR1 SGHRS and CDR2 YFSETQ. Trimming cost V 0 bases and J 6 bases; bases outside gene matches: 5.

V is TRBV5-6 and J is TRBJ1-4, with 10 nucleotides matching TRBD1. V shed 2 bases, J shed 3 bases, and the junction held 4 bases outside the gene matches. CDR1 and CDR2 (germline): SGHDT, YYEEEE. CDR3 length equals 16 residues. The DNA of the CDR3 is TGTGCCAGCAGCTTTTCCGGGACAGGGGCTAATGAAAAACTGTTTTTT. Translated: CASSFSGTGANEKLFF. The complete variable domain, with remaining parts taken from reference TRBV5-6 and TRBJ1-4, reads DAGVTQSPTHLIKTRGQQVTLRCSPKSGHDTVSWYQQALGQGPQFIFQYYEEEERQRGNFPDRFSGHQFPNYSSELNVNALLLGDSALYLCASSFSGTGANEKLFFGSGTQLSVL.

The chain recombines TRBV5-1 with TRBJ2-5; 9 bases fit TRBD1. This CDR3 has 15 amino acids. The trim removed 4 bases at V and 4 bases at J, leaving 8 bases unmatched. Germline loops: CDR1 SGHRS, CDR2 YFSETQ. CDR3 nucleotides: TGCGCCAGCAGCCCCCCGGGACAGGGAATAGAGACCCAGTACTTC. It yields the protein CASSPPGQGIETQYF.

The chain combines TRBV7-2 with TRBJ1-2, with 8 bases lining up with TRBD1. After removal of 1 base from V and 7 bases from J, the junction contained 5 bases not matched to a gene. Germline CDR1 is SGHTA and CDR2 is FQGNSA. The CDR3 is made up of 14 amino acids. The CDR3 DNA sequence: TGTGCCAGCAGCTTAGGCGCAGGGGGCTTTGGCTACACCTTC. Its protein is CASSLGAGGFGYTF. The full variable domain, with the rest looked up from reference TRBV7-2 and TRBJ1-2, is GAGVSQSPSNKVTEKGKDVELRCDPISGHTALYWYRQSLGQGLEFLIYFQGNSAPDKSGLPSDRFSAERTGGSVSTLTIQRTQQEDSAVYLCASSLGAGGFGYTFGSGTRLTVV.

The genes are TRBV18 and TRBJ2-6; TRBD1 agrees at 8 bases. CDR1 is KGHSH, CDR2 LQKENI, per germline. The CDR3 consists of 18 residues. J was trimmed by 0 bases and V by 2 bases; bases with no gene match: 6. CDR3 amino acids: CASSPGTGSRSGANVLTF. In DNA form, the CDR3 reads TGTGCCAGCTCACCAGGGACAGGTTCCCGCTCTGGGGCCAACGTCCTGACTTTC.